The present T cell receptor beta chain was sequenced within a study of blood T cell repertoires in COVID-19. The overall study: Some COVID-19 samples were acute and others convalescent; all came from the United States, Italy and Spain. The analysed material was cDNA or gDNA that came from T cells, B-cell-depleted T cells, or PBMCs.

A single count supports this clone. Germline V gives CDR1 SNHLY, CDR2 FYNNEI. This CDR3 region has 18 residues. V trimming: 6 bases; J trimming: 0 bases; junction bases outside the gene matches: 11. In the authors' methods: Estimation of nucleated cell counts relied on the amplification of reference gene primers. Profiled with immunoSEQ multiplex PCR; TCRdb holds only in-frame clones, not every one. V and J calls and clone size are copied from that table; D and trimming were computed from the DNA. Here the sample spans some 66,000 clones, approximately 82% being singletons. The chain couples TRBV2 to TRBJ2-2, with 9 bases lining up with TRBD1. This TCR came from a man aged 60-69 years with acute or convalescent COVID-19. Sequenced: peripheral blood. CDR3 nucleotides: TGTGCCAGCAGGGGTTTAACAGGGGGCGCAGCGAACACCGGGGAGCTGTTTTTT. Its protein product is CASRGLTGGAANTGELFF.